This TCR beta chain was recovered during a study of blood T cell repertoires in COVID-19. As for the study in general: Specimens from acute and convalescent COVID-19 originated in the United States, Italy and Spain. Sources were T cells, B-cell-depleted T cells, or PBMCs; the material itself was cDNA or gDNA.

How the authors handled the data: The authors estimated nucleated cell counts from reference gene primer amplification. Assay used: immunoSEQ multiplex PCR; TCRdb lists only in-frame clones, some missing. V and J calls and clone size are those listed in that table; D and trimming were worked out from the DNA. The sample records approximately 180,000 clones, 85% to 90% being singletons. Grouping used clinical history reported by participants in a survey and questionnaire. CDR1 is MNHEY, CDR2 SVGAGI, per germline. The CDR3 has 16 amino acids. V gave up 2 bases and J gave up 1 base; unmatched junction bases: 7.

The TCR was taken from a woman aged 40 to 49 with acute COVID-19. The specimen was PBMCs or T cells enriched from blood (not recorded which). V gene TRBV6-5 combines with J gene TRBJ2-7; 8 bases match TRBD2. The CDR3 bases are TGTGCCAGCAGTTACAGCTCCGAGCGGGAGTCCTACGAGCAGTACTTC. Amino acids: CASSYSSERESYEQYF.